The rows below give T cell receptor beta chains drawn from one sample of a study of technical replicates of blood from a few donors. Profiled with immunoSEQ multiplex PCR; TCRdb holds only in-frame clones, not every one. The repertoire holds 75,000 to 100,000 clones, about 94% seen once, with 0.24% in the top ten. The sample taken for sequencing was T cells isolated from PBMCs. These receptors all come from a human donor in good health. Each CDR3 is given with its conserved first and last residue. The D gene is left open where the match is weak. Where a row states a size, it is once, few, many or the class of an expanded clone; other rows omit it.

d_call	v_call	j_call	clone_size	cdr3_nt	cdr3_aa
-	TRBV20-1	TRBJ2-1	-	TGCAGGCCACAGAGGGGGAATGAGCAGTTCTTC	CRPQRGNEQFF
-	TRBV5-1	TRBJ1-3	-	TGCGCCAGCAGCTTCACAGGGTCCCGACGAAACACCATATATTTT	CASSFTGSRRNTIYF
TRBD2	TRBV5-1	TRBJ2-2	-	TGCGCCAGCAGCTCGACTAGCGGGATAGACGGGAAGCTGTTTTTT	CASSSTSGIDGKLFF
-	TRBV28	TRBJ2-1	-	TGTGCCAGCATAGTTACCGGGGGATATGATGAGCAGTTCTTC	CASIVTGGYDEQFF
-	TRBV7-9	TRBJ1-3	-	TGTGCCAGCAGCTTAACAGAGGGTGGAAACACCATATATTTT	CASSLTEGGNTIYF
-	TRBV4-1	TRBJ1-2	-	TGCGCCAGCAGCCAAGTCGGGAACTATGGCTACACCTTC	CASSQVGNYGYTF
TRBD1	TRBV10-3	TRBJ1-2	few	TGTGCCATCAGGCGGGACAGGGGTGATGGCTACACCTTC	CAIRRDRGDGYTF
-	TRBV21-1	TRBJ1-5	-	TGTGCCAGAGGGTACAGGGGAAAATGGGCGAATCAGCCCCAGCATTTT	CARGYRGKWANQPQHF
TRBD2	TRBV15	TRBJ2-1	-	TGTGCCACCAGCTTCAGACTAGCGGGAGGGCCTTACAATGAGCAGTTCTTC	CATSFRLAGGPYNEQFF
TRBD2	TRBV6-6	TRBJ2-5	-	TGTGCCAGCAGTCGCACGTATCTAGCGGCCCAAGAGACCCAGTACTTC	CASSRTYLAAQETQYF
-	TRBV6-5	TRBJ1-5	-	TGTGCCAGCAGTTACTCGCGGGGGCCGGATCAGCCCCAGCATTTT	CASSYSRGPDQPQHF
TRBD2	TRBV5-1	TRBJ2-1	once	TGCGCCAGCAGCCCGAGAAACCGGGACTACCACAATGAGCAGTTCTTC	CASSPRNRDYHNEQFF
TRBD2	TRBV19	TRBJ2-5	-	TGTGCCAGTTCGACTAGCGGGGTGGTCGAGACCCAGTACTTC	CASSTSGVVETQYF
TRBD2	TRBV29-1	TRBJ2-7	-	TGCAGCGTTCGGGGGGCCTACGAGCAGTACTTC	CSVRGAYEQYF
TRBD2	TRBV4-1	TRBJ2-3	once	TGCGCCAGCAGCCAAGAAGGGACGGCTAGCGGGGGGTTCACAGATACGCAGTATTTT	CASSQEGTASGGFTDTQYF
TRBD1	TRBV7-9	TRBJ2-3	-	TGTGCCAGCAGCACCGCAGGGGGCGCCACAGATACGCAGTATTTT	CASSTAGGATDTQYF
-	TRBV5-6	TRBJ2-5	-	TGTGCCAGCAGCTTGGTTTCTGGGCTGGCAGAGACCCAGTACTTC	CASSLVSGLAETQYF
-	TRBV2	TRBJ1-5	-	TGTGCCAGCACCGGCGGCCCTTATAGCAATCAGCCCCAGCATTTT	CASTGGPYSNQPQHF
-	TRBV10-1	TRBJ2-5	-	TGCGCCAGCAGTGCCTACAGGGAACAAGTGGAGACCCAGTACTTC	CASSAYREQVETQYF
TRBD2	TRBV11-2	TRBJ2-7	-	TGTGCCAGCAGGACTAGCGGGAGCTCCTACGAGCAGTACTTC	CASRTSGSSYEQYF
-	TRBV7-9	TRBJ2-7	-	TGTGCCAGCAGCTCGACCACGGACAGATACGAGCAGTACTTC	CASSSTTDRYEQYF
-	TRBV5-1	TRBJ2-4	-	TGCGCCAGCAGGGACTCGGAAGGGAAAAACATTCAGTACTTC	CASRDSEGKNIQYF
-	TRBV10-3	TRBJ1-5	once	TGTGCCATCAGTGAGTCGTTCCTCTATAGCAATCAGCCCCAGCATTTT	CAISESFLYSNQPQHF
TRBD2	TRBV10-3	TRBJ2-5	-	TGTGCCATCGGGACTAGCGGGGATAACCAAGAGACCCAGTACTTC	CAIGTSGDNQETQYF
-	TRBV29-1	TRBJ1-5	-	TGCAGCGTTTCGGGAGGGTTGGATCAGCCCCAGCATTTT	CSVSGGLDQPQHF
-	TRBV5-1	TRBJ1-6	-	TGCGCCAGCAGCTTGGATCAGACAGGACGCTCCTATAATTCACCCCTCCACTTT	CASSLDQTGRSYNSPLHF
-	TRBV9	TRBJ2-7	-	TGTGCCAGCAGCGGCAGCTCCTACGAGCAGTACTTC	CASSGSSYEQYF
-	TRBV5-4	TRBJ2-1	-	TGTGCCAGCAGCTTGGTCGGGACAGAGCAGTTCTTC	CASSLVGTEQFF
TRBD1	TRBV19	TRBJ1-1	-	TGTGCCAGTACCACGGGACAGGGGGGTGGTGGCACTGAAGCTTTCTTT	CASTTGQGGGGTEAFF
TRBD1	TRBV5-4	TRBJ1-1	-	TGTGCCAGCAGCTTACCCGGGACAGGCGGGAACACTGAAGCTTTCTTT	CASSLPGTGGNTEAFF
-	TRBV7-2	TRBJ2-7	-	TGTGCCAGCAGCTCCCGCGGCGACAGTCGGGGGTACGAGCAGTACTTC	CASSSRGDSRGYEQYF
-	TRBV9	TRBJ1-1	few	TGTGCCAGCAGCGTTGTAAGGGGGATGAACACTGAAGCTTTCTTT	CASSVVRGMNTEAFF
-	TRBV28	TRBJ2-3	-	TGTGCCAGCAGTTTAGTCCCCGGACAGTTCACAGATACGCAGTATTTT	CASSLVPGQFTDTQYF
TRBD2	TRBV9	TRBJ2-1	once	TGTGCCAGCAGCGCCCCGGGGGGCTACAATGAGCAGTTCTTC	CASSAPGGYNEQFF
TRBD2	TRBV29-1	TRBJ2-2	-	TGCAGCGTTGAAGCCCCCGGGACTAGCGGGAGGGCGAACACCGGGGAGCTGTTTTTT	CSVEAPGTSGRANTGELFF
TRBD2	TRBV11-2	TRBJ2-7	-	TGTGCCAGCAGCCCACCGGGACTAGCACTCCACGAGCAGTACTTC	CASSPPGLALHEQYF
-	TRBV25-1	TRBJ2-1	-	TGTGCCAGCAGTGGACGCAGCGGCGACTCCTACAATGAGCAGTTCTTC	CASSGRSGDSYNEQFF
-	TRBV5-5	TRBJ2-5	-	TGTGCCAGCAGCTTGGCGTCGGAGACCCAGTACTTC	CASSLASETQYF
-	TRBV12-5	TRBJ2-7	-	TGTGCTAGTGGTTTGGAGACGGGGGAGCAGTACTTC	CASGLETGEQYF
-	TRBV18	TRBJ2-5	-	TGTGCCAGCTCACCACCGGGACTCCAAGAGACCCAGTACTTC	CASSPPGLQETQYF
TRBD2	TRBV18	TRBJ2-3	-	TGTGCCAGCTCTAAGACTAGCAGTAGCACAGATACGCAGTATTTT	CASSKTSSSTDTQYF
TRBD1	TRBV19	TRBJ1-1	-	TGTGCCAGTACCTCCCCCCGGGACAGGACGGGGAACACTGAAGCTTTCTTT	CASTSPRDRTGNTEAFF
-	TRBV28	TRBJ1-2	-	TGTGCCAGCAGTTTGGAGAGGACAGGCTACACCTTC	CASSLERTGYTF
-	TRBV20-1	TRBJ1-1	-	TGCAGTGCTAGGGGAGGAAGGTTTGGTTTT	CSARGGRFGF
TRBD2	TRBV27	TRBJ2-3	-	TGTGCCAGCAGTTTGGTCGGCGGGGGGGCGGATACGCAGTATTTT	CASSLVGGGADTQYF
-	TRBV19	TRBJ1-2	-	TGTGCCAGTAGCAATCCCAGGGAGGGGGTCTTTGGCTACACCTTC	CASSNPREGVFGYTF
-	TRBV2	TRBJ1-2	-	TGTGCCAGCAGTGGTGTAGGCTACACCTTC	CASSGVGYTF
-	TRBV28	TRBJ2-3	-	TGTGCCAGCAGTATAGGGATCAAGATAGCGGATACGCAGTATTTT	CASSIGIKIADTQYF
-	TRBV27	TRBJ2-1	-	TGTGCCAGCAGTTTTCCCGGGACATTCAATGAGCAGTTCTTC	CASSFPGTFNEQFF
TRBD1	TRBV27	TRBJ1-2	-	TGTGCCAGCAGTCCCCGGGACAGGCCTAATGGCTACACCTTC	CASSPRDRPNGYTF
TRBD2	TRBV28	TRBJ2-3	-	TGTGCCACGATGGCGGGGGGGCTTCATAGAGATACGCAGTATTTT	CATMAGGLHRDTQYF
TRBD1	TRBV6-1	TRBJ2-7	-	TGTGCCAGCAGTGCTCGACAATCAGGGGGTTCGTTCGAGCAGTACTTC	CASSARQSGGSFEQYF
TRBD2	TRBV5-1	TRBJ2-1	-	TGCGCCAGCAGCTTGGTCGGCGGGGGTACACTTAACGATGAGCAGTTCTTC	CASSLVGGGTLNDEQFF
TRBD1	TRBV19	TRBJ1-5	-	TGTGCCAGTAGTTTGACAGGGGGGAATCAGCCCCAGCATTTT	CASSLTGGNQPQHF
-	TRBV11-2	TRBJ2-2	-	TGTGCCAGCAGCCCACAGGGCCTGAACACCGGGGAGCTGTTTTTT	CASSPQGLNTGELFF
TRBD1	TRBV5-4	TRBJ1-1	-	TGTGCCAGCAGCTTAACAGGGGTGGGTACTGAAGCTTTCTTT	CASSLTGVGTEAFF
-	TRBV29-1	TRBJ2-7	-	TGCAGCGTTCTCACAGGGTCGCAAATTGGCGAGCAGTACTTC	CSVLTGSQIGEQYF